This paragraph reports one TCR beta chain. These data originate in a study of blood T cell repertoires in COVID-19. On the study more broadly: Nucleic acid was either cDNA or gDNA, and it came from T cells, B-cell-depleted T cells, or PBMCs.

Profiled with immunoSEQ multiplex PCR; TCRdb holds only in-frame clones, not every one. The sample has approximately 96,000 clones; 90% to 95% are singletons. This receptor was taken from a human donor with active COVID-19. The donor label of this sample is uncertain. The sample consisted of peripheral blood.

The CDR3 sequence: CASSSGLAGQETQYF. The CDR3 DNA reads TGTGCCAGCAGTTCGGGACTAGCGGGCCAAGAGACCCAGTACTTC. The gene calls are TRBV27 and TRBJ2-5, with 12 positions matching TRBD2. The ends lost 4 bases at V and 1 base at J; junction bases unmatched: 1. Germline CDR1 reads MNHEY; CDR2 reads SMNVEV (reference sequence). This CDR3 is built from 15 residues.